A selection of T cell receptor beta chains follows, all from one sample in a study of T cell responses to AZD1222 COVID-19 vaccine. Measured with immunoSEQ multiplex PCR; TCRdb has only the in-frame clones, and not every one. The data contain more than 150,000 clones, over 80% of them singletons. The specimen was peripheral blood, collected on day 0 of MenACWY control vaccination. These receptors came from an adult in good health. CDR3s include the opening cysteine and the closing phenylalanine or tryptophan. The D gene is left open where the match is weak. Some rows mark clone size as missing; the rest say once, few, many or name a class of expanded clone.

D gene,clone size,CDR3 length,J gene,V gene,CDR3 protein,CDR3 DNA
.,.,16,TRBJ2-7,TRBV7-2,CASSSQGQQPSREQYF,TGTGCCAGCAGCTCACAGGGTCAGCAGCCATCACGCGAGCAGTACTTC
TRBD1,.,16,TRBJ1-4,TRBV7-9,CASSLARGHRGEKLFF,TGTGCCAGCAGCTTAGCGAGGGGGCATCGGGGTGAAAAACTGTTTTTT
.,few,14,TRBJ2-7,TRBV6-5,CASRGASGTYEQYF,TGTGCCAGCAGGGGGGCTAGCGGCACCTACGAGCAGTACTTC
.,.,14,TRBJ2-3,TRBV5-1,CASSLDTSTDTQYF,TGCGCCAGCAGCTTGGACACAAGCACAGATACGCAGTATTTT
.,.,13,TRBJ2-3,TRBV5-4,CAGEDSPKGTQYF,TGTGCCGGGGAGGACAGCCCCAAGGGTACGCAGTATTTT
.,.,14,TRBJ1-1,TRBV6-5,CASSYNYQNTEAFF,TGTGCCAGCAGTTACAATTACCAGAACACTGAAGCTTTCTTT
TRBD1,.,20,TRBJ2-1,TRBV3-1/TRBV3-2,CASSQDEGQGSPLEYNEQFF,TGTGCCAGCAGCCAAGATGAGGGACAGGGGTCGCCGCTCGAATACAATGAGCAGTTCTTC
.,.,14,TRBJ2-7,TRBV5-1,CASSLSGFVDEQYF,TGCGCCAGCAGCTTGTCAGGGTTCGTGGACGAGCAGTACTTC
.,few,15,TRBJ1-5,TRBV7-2,CASSFFGGTNQPQHF,TGTGCCAGCAGCTTTTTTGGGGGAACCAATCAGCCCCAGCATTTT
.,.,13,TRBJ2-3,TRBV7-2,CASSMDAGDTQYF,TGTGCCAGCAGCATGGACGCAGGCGATACGCAGTATTTT
.,.,14,TRBJ1-2,TRBV25-1,CASSDPTRTYGYTF,TGTGCCAGCAGTGACCCCACCCGCACCTATGGCTACACCTTC
.,.,15,TRBJ2-7,TRBV28,CASTGGTASSYEQYF,TGTGCCAGCACCGGGGGAACGGCCAGCTCCTACGAGCAGTACTTC
.,.,15,TRBJ1-1,TRBV4-1,CASSQTDGVNTEAFF,TGCGCCAGCAGCCAAACGGACGGAGTGAACACTGAAGCTTTCTTT
TRBD2,.,17,TRBJ2-1,TRBV11-3,CASSLGGTSGSRNEQFF,TGTGCCAGCAGCTTGGGCGGGACTAGCGGGAGCCGCAATGAGCAGTTCTTC
.,.,15,TRBJ1-5,TRBV7-5,CVRSSGQGVNQPQHF,TGTGTCAGAAGCTCGGGACAGGGAGTGAATCAGCCCCAGCATTTT
.,.,16,TRBJ2-2,TRBV5-1,CASSGVEVRSTGELFF,TGCGCCAGCAGCGGCGTTGAGGTCCGGAGCACCGGGGAGCTGTTTTTT
TRBD2,.,15,TRBJ2-1,TRBV7-6,CASSSGTSGNNEQFF,TGTGCCAGCAGCTCCGGGACTAGCGGAAACAATGAGCAGTTCTTC
.,.,16,TRBJ2-1,TRBV28,CASSPWTESSYNEQFF,TGTGCCAGCAGCCCGTGGACGGAGAGCTCCTACAATGAGCAGTTCTTC
.,.,12,TRBJ1-6,TRBV6-1,CASSEIGSPLHF,TGTGCCAGCAGTGAAATAGGTTCACCCCTCCACTTT
.,.,12,TRBJ1-2,TRBV2,CASSTGGYGYTF,TGTGCCAGCAGTACCGGGGGCTATGGCTACACCTTC
TRBD2,once,17,TRBJ2-1,TRBV5-1,CASRPLGLAGRINEQFF,TGCGCCAGCAGGCCCCTTGGACTAGCGGGTAGGATCAATGAGCAGTTCTTC
TRBD1,few,14,TRBJ1-2,TRBV28,CASSTQDRASGYTF,TGTGCCAGCAGTACGCAGGACAGGGCGTCCGGCTACACCTTC
.,.,14,TRBJ1-6,TRBV7-2,CASRSGGNRSPLHF,TGTGCCAGCAGGAGCGGAGGGAATCGGTCACCCCTCCACTTT
.,.,13,TRBJ2-1,TRBV19,CASIVNFRREQFF,TGTGCCAGTATTGTGAATTTTCGTCGTGAGCAGTTCTTC